This T cell receptor (beta chain) stems from a study of cytotoxic CD8 clonotypes in ibrutinib-treated CLL. Study context: A median 12 months of treatment, range 6 to 36, preceded the collection of response samples.

Using immunoSEQ multiplex PCR, the repertoire was profiled, and TCRdb retains in-frame clones only, with some absent. The sample consists of 58,000 or so clones, less than 75% of them appearing once. Investigators sourced about 2.2 micrograms of genomic DNA from cryopreserved PBMCs for TCR beta libraries. This clone was seen only once. The sequence was collected from a human donor with chronic lymphocytic leukemia. The specimen comprised PBMCs, sampled after 12 months of ibrutinib treatment.

The CDR3, as DNA: TGTGCCTGGAGTGAAACCTTCAACGGGGAGCTCTATGGCTACACCTTC. Encoded protein: CAWSETFNGELYGYTF. The chain uses TRBV30 and TRBJ1-2; D gene ambiguous. The CDR3 length is 16 residues. CDR1 GTSNPN and CDR2 SVGIG come from the germline V gene (reference sequence). Trimming stripped 1 base from V and 4 bases from J, with 19 bases between.